The 27 T cell receptor beta chains listed next were all sequenced from one sample in a study of control samples from healthy donors and cancer patients. Sequencing used immunoSEQ multiplex PCR; TCRdb keeps in-frame clones, though not all of them. Among 150,000 to 200,000 clones listed, around nine tenths were seen once. Sequenced material: blood. The receptors stem from a young man in good health.

This clone was seen only once. The chain combines TRBV30 with TRBJ2-7; D may be TRBD2 (6 bases). This CDR3 comprises 13 residues. V shed 3 bases and J shed 2 bases, with 11 bases lying between them. Germline values: CDR1 GTSNPN, CDR2 SVGIG (reference sequence). The CDR3 DNA follows: TGTGCCTGGAGCCCTAGCGACACCTACGAGCAGTACTTC. Translated, it gives CAWSPSDTYEQYF. The variable domain in full, with the rest retrieved from reference TRBV30 and TRBJ2-7, is SQTIHQWPATLVQPVGSPLSLECTVEGTSNPNLYWYRQAAGRGLQLLFYSVGIGQISSEVPQNLSASRPQDRQFILSSKKLLLSDSGFYLCAWSPSDTYEQYFGPGTRLTVT.

The J gene is TRBJ2-7, the V gene TRBV20-1; D is ambiguous. V shed 3 bases and J shed 7 bases, with 10 bases lying between them. The CDR3 is 11 amino acids. Germline CDR1 DFQATT, CDR2 SNEGSKA (reference sequence). CDR3 residues: CSASLYREQYF. CDR3 in DNA: TGCAGTGCTAGTCTATATCGGGAGCAGTACTTC.

Turning to this clone: At the DNA level, this CDR3 is encoded by other sequences in the same sample as well. The rearrangement links TRBV18 to TRBJ1-5; a weak D match, TRBD1 (5 bases). There are 13 residues in the CDR3. From germline, CDR1 is KGHSH and CDR2 LQKENI. Deletions cut 4 bases from V and 4 bases from J, with 8 bases between. CDR3 bases: TGTGCCAGCTCACGGCAGGGTAATCAGCCCCAGCATTTT. It codes for CASSRQGNQPQHF. Together with reference TRBV18 and TRBJ1-5, the CDR3 gives the full variable domain: NAGVMQNPRHLVRRRGQEARLRCSPMKGHSHVYWYRQLPEEGLKFMVYLQKENIIDESGMPKERFSAEFPKEGPSILRIQQVVRGDSAAYFCASSRQGNQPQHFGDGTRLSIL.

The chain joins TRBV28 to TRBJ2-5, with D uncertain. Germline V gives CDR1 MDHEN, CDR2 SYDVKM. The CDR3 is 13 amino acids. The germline V and J ends were trimmed by 3 bases and 5 bases, with 10 bases remaining between them. CDR3 residues: CASSLAQRETQYF. The CDR3 DNA follows: TGTGCCAGCAGTTTGGCACAGAGGGAGACCCAGTACTTC. The full variable domain, in which reference TRBV28 and TRBJ2-5 provide the parts outside the CDR3, is DVKVTQSSRYLVKRTGEKVFLECVQDMDHENMFWYRQDPGLGLRLIYFSYDVKMKEKGDIPEGYSVSREKKERFSLILESASTNQTSMYLCASSLAQRETQYFGPGTRLLVL.

The table lists this clone with a few counts. The rearrangement links TRBV6-2 or TRBV6-3 to TRBJ2-7, with D possibly TRBD2 on 5 matching bases. Looked up from germline, CDR1 is MNHEY and CDR2 is SVGEGT. V lost 0 bases, J lost 6 bases, and 9 bases lay in between. The CDR3 runs 13 residues. The CDR3 coding sequence is TGTGCCAGCAGTTACTCGGGAGCACGCGAGCAGTACTTC. Its translation is CASSYSGAREQYF.

The CDR3 nucleotides read TGTGCCAGCAGCTTGGACGGACTTAACTATGGCTACACCTTC. Its protein is CASSLDGLNYGYTF. The chain carries TRBV5-8 and TRBJ1-2; D gene uncertain. V was shortened by 0 bases and J by 1 base, with 7 bases between the two germline ends. The CDR3 is 14 residues long. Germline CDR1 and CDR2: SGHTS and YDEGEE.

This chain connects TRBV6-5 to TRBJ2-7; 12 nucleotides line up with TRBD2. The CDR3 runs 15 residues. V was pared by 6 bases and J by 1 base, with 4 bases of the junction left unmatched. CDR1 and CDR2 from the germline V gene are MNHEY and SVGAGI. CDR3 sequence (DNA): TGTGCCAGCAGGCGACTAGCGGGAGCGTCCTACGAGCAGTACTTC. This gives the protein CASRRLAGASYEQYF.

J is TRBJ2-7 and V is TRBV6-5; D possibly corresponds to TRBD1 (6 bases). Trimming removed 6 bases at V and 7 bases at J, with 16 bases between. Germline CDR1 and CDR2: MNHEY and SVGAGI. This CDR3 region has 13 residues. The CDR3 coding sequence is TGTGCCAGCAGCCTTGGACAGTTTCAAGAGCAGTACTTC. Amino acid sequence: CASSLGQFQEQYF.

The gene calls are TRBV5-1 and TRBJ2-5, with 7 bases that match TRBD1. CDR1 is SGHRS and CDR2 is YFSETQ in the germline V gene. V lost 7 bases and J lost 4; bases outside the gene matches: 4. The CDR3 sequence is 12 residues long. CDR3 DNA: TGCGCCAGCGAAGGGGGCGCAGAGACCCAGTACTTC. It yields the protein CASEGGAETQYF. The complete variable domain, with remaining parts taken from reference TRBV5-1 and TRBJ2-5, reads KAGVTQTPRYLIKTRGQQVTLSCSPISGHRSVSWYQQTPGQGLQFLFEYFSETQRNKGNFPGRFSGRQFSNSRSEMNVSTLELGDSALYLCASEGGAETQYFGPGTRLLVL.

About this clone: Other DNA sequences from this sample encode an identical CDR3 as well. The chain is built from TRBV12-3 or TRBV12-4 and TRBJ1-1; D is undetermined. V was clipped by 1 base and J by 2 bases, with 5 bases between them. This CDR3 is built from 13 residues. The CDR3 DNA sequence: TGTGCCAGCAGTTTAGGGGGAAACACTGAAGCTTTCTTT. Translating gives CASSLGGNTEAFF.

This clone was counted ten times or more. Other DNA sequences from this sample encode an identical CDR3 as well. The chain combines TRBV6-2 or TRBV6-3 with TRBJ1-5, with D perhaps TRBD1 (5 bases). CDR3 length: 16 residues. Germline V gives CDR1 MNHEY, CDR2 SVGEGT. V lost 0 bases and J lost 2, with 11 bases in between. This CDR3 is CASSYSMAGRNQPQHF. CDR3 sequence (DNA): TGTGCCAGCAGTTACTCGATGGCAGGGCGCAATCAGCCCCAGCATTTT.

The chain uses TRBV19 and TRBJ1-5; 11 nucleotides align to TRBD1. Per germline, CDR1 LNHDA and CDR2 SQIVND (reference sequence). This CDR3 comprises 15 residues. The ends lost 7 bases at V and 4 bases at J; junction bases unmatched: 6. For the CDR3, the DNA is TGTGCCAGTACCACGGGACAGGGGGGGAATCAGCCCCAGCATTTT. It encodes CASTTGQGGNQPQHF.

This rearrangement joins TRBV7-9 to TRBJ1-3, with unresolved D. The V end lost 2 bases, the J end lost 4 bases, and 15 bases lay between the germline ends. CDR3 length: 16 amino acids. Germline CDR1 reads SEHNR; CDR2 reads FQNEAQ (reference sequence). Here the CDR3 DNA reads TGTGCCAGCAGCTTATACGTTCAGCGGAGAGGAAACACCATATATTTT. Amino acids: CASSLYVQRRGNTIYF.

The J gene is TRBJ2-3, the V gene TRBV7-3; tentative D call: TRBD1 (6 bases). With 5 bases removed from V and 2 bases from J, the gap between germline ends came to 11 bases. CDR1 and CDR2 (germline): SGHTA, FQGTGA. This CDR3 has 14 residues. The CDR3 here is CASSPGHNTDTQYF. The CDR3 nucleotides read TGTGCCAGCAGCCCGGGACACAACACAGATACGCAGTATTTT.

The J gene is TRBJ2-3, the V gene TRBV3-1 (or the pseudogene TRBV3-2); D is unresolved. V was shortened by 11 bases and J by 1 base, with 13 bases between the two germline ends. Germline-derived CDR1 and CDR2 are LGHDT and YNNKEL (reference sequence). The CDR3 is 13 amino acids. CDR3 residues: CAVGPTGTDTQYF. The CDR3 DNA follows: TGTGCCGTCGGGCCCACAGGCACAGATACGCAGTATTTT.

The gene calls are TRBV5-1 and TRBJ2-2; no clear D gene. This CDR3 region has 17 residues. CDR1 SGHRS and CDR2 YFSETQ come from the germline V gene. Between the trimmed V and J ends, which lost 4 bases and 0 bases, there was a span of 16 bases. The CDR3 coding sequence is TGCGCCAGCAGCCGAAATGGCCCTACAGCGAACACCGGGGAGCTGTTTTTT. It encodes CASSRNGPTANTGELFF.

The rearrangement links TRBV7-2 to TRBJ1-1; 7 bases align to TRBD1. The CDR3 consists of 13 residues. J was trimmed by 5 bases and V by 5 bases; bases with no gene match: 5. Germline lookup yields CDR1 SGHTA and CDR2 FQGNSA. The CDR3 DNA reads as TGTGCCAGCAGCCTCCTACAGGGGACTGAAGCTTTCTTT. Translation: CASSLLQGTEAFF.

This chain uses TRBV6-5 with TRBJ1-6, with D maybe TRBD1 (6 bases). The length of the CDR3 is 12 residues. CDR1 is MNHEY and CDR2 is SVGAGI in the germline V gene. V was pared by 7 bases and J by 7 bases, with 8 bases between. The CDR3, as DNA: TGTGCCAGCACCACAGGGAATTCACCCCTCCACTTT. It translates to CASTTGNSPLHF.

The rearrangement joins TRBV27 to TRBJ1-5; D perhaps matches TRBD1 (5 bases). V lost 2 bases to trimming and J lost 5 bases, with 16 bases between them. CDR3 length: 16 residues. Germline V gene data show CDR1 as MNHEY and CDR2 as SMNVEV (reference sequence). The chain's CDR3 is CASSLTPQVAHQPQHF. The DNA for the CDR3 is TGTGCCAGCAGTTTAACACCACAGGTAGCCCATCAGCCCCAGCATTTT.

The rearrangement uses TRBV5-1 and TRBJ2-7, with D perhaps matching TRBD1 or TRBD2 (6 bases each). CDR3 size: 14 residues. V dropped 4 bases and J dropped 2 bases, with 13 bases sitting between them. Germline V gene data show CDR1 as SGHRS and CDR2 as YFSETQ. The chain's CDR3 is CASSGEGGTYEQYF. As DNA, the CDR3 is TGCGCCAGCAGCGGTGAAGGGGGGACCTACGAGCAGTACTTC.

The chain recombines TRBV7-9 with TRBJ2-4; TRBD2 agrees at 7 bases. This CDR3 has 17 residues. The J segment lost 7 bases and the V segment lost 5 bases, leaving 17 bases of the junction unmatched. Germline V gene sequence: CDR1 SEHNR, CDR2 FQNEAQ (reference sequence). DNA for the CDR3: TGTGCCAGCAGCCCATGTGTTTTGGGGGGGATCGTTAACATTCAGTACTTC. Its protein is CASSPCVLGGIVNIQYF.

DNA for the CDR3: TGTGCCAGCAGTCCGTCGGCCTACGAGCAGTACTTC. Protein sequence: CASSPSAYEQYF. V and J are TRBV27 and TRBJ2-7; D unclear. V lost 5 bases and J 2 bases, leaving 7 bases between the germline ends. The CDR3 length is 12 residues. Germline CDR1 is MNHEY and CDR2 is SMNVEV (reference sequence).

V and J are TRBV28 and TRBJ2-6; D unclear. The CDR3 totals 14 residues. Deletions cut 1 base from V and 3 bases from J, with 4 bases between. Germline V gene sequence: CDR1 MDHEN, CDR2 SYDVKM. The CDR3 reads CASSLFFGANVLTF. CDR3 sequence (DNA): TGTGCCAGCAGTTTATTTTTTGGGGCCAACGTCCTGACTTTC.

The chain carries TRBV2 and TRBJ2-1; TRBD2 matches at 9 bases. The V segment lost 5 bases and the J segment 6 bases; nucleotides outside the gene matches: 5. The germline CDR1 and CDR2 sequences are SNHLY and FYNNEI. CDR3 length equals 14 residues. As DNA, the CDR3 is TGTGCCAGCAGTCTAGCGGGAAATTTCAATGAGCAGTTCTTC. Translating it yields CASSLAGNFNEQFF.

This chain uses TRBV19 with TRBJ2-7; 7 bases align to TRBD2. CDR1 LNHDA and CDR2 SQIVND come from the germline V gene (reference sequence). The V segment lost 4 bases and the J segment 3 bases; nucleotides outside the gene matches: 6. CDR3 length equals 14 residues. CDR3 DNA: TGTGCCAGTAGTACGCACGGACTAGGCTACGAGCAGTACTTC. This gives the protein CASSTHGLGYEQYF.

The chain recombines TRBV27 with TRBJ2-3, with no clear D. V lost 2 bases, J lost 5 bases, and 5 bases lay in between. Germline assignment: CDR1 MNHEY and CDR2 SMNVEV (reference sequence). This CDR3 spans 12 amino acids. The CDR3 here is CASSLMGDTQYF. CDR3 sequence (DNA): TGTGCCAGCAGTTTAATGGGAGATACGCAGTATTTT.

This clone was detected only once. This chain connects TRBV7-2 to TRBJ2-2, with D tentatively TRBD1 (6 bases). CDR3 length equals 18 residues. Germline V gene lookup returns CDR1 SGHTA and CDR2 FQGNSA. V lost 1 base and J 5 bases, leaving 20 bases between the germline ends. CDR3 bases: TGTGCCAGCAGCTTAGATCTAAGGCAGGGGATGTGGACCGGGGAGCTGTTTTTT. Its protein product is CASSLDLRQGMWTGELFF. Variable domain in full (rest from reference TRBV7-2 and TRBJ2-2): GAGVSQSPSNKVTEKGKDVELRCDPISGHTALYWYRQSLGQGLEFLIYFQGNSAPDKSGLPSDRFSAERTGGSVSTLTIQRTQQEDSAVYLCASSLDLRQGMWTGELFFGEGSRLTVL.